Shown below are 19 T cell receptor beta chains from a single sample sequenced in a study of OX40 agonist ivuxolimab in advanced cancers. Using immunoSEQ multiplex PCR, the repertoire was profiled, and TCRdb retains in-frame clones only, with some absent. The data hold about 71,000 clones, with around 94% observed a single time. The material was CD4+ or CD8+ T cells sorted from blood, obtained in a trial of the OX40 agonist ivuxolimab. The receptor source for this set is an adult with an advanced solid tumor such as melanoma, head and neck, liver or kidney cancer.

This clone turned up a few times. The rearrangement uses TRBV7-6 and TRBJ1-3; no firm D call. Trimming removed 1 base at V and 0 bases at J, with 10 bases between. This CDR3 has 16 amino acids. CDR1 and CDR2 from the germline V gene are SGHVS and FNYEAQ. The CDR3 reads CASSLDRWSSGNTIYF. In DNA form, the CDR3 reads TGTGCCAGCAGCTTAGACAGATGGAGCTCTGGAAACACCATATATTTT.

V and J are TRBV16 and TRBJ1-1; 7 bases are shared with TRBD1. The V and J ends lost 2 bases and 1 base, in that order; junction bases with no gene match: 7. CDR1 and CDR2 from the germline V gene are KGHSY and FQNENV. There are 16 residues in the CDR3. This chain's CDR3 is CASSQVSGTANTEAFF. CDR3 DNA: TGTGCCAGCAGCCAAGTCTCCGGGACAGCGAACACTGAAGCTTTCTTT.

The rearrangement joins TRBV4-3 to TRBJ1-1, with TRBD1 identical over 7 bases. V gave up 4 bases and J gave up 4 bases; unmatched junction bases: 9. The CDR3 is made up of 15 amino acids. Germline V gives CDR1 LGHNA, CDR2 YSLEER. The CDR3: CASSPGEGAGTEAFF. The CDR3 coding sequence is TGCGCCAGCAGCCCCGGGGAGGGGGCAGGCACTGAAGCTTTCTTT.

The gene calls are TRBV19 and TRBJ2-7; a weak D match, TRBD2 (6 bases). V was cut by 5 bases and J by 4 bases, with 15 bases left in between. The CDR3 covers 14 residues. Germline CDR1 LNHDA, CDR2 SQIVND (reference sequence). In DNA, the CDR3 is TGTGCCAGTAGTTCCGCTGCGGGGATATACGAGCAGTACTTC. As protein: CASSSAAGIYEQYF.

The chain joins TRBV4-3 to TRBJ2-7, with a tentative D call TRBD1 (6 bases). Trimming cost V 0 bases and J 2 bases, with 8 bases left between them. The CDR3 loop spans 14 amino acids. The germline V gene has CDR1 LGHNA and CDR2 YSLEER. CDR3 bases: TGCGCCAGCAGCCAAGAGCCAGGGGCCTACGAGCAGTACTTC. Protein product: CASSQEPGAYEQYF.

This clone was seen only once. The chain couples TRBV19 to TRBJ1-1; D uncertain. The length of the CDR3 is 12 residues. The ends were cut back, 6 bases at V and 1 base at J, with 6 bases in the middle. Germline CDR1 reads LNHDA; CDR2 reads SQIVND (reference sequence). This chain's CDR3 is CASRWQNTEAFF. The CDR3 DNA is TGTGCCAGTAGGTGGCAGAACACTGAAGCTTTCTTT.

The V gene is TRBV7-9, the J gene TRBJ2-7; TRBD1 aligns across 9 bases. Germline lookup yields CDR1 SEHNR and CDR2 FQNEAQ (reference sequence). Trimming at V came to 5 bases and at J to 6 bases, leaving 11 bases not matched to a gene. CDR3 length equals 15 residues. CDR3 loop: CASSPPGTGSGEQYF. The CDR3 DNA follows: TGTGCCAGCAGCCCACCCGGGACAGGGTCCGGCGAGCAGTACTTC.

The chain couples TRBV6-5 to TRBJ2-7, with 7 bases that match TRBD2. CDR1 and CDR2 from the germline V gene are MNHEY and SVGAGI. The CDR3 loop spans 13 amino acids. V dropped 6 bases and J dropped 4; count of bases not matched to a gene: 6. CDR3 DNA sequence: TGTGCCAGCAGGAGCGCGGGAGCGTACGAGCAGTACTTC. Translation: CASRSAGAYEQYF.

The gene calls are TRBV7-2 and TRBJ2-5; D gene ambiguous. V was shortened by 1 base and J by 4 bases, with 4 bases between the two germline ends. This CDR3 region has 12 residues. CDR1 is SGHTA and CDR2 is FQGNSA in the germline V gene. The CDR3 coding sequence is TGTGCCAGCAGCTTAGGATCAGAGACCCAGTACTTC. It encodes CASSLGSETQYF.

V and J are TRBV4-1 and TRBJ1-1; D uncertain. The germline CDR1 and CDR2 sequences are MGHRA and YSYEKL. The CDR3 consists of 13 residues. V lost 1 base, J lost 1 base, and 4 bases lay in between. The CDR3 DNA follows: TGCGCCAGCAGCCAAGGACAGAACACTGAAGCTTTCTTT. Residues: CASSQGQNTEAFF.

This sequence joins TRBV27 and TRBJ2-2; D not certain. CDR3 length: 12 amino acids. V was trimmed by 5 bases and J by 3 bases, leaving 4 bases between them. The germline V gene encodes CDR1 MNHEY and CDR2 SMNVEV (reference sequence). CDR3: CASSEYTGELFF. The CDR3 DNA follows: TGTGCCAGCAGTGAGTACACCGGGGAGCTGTTTTTT.

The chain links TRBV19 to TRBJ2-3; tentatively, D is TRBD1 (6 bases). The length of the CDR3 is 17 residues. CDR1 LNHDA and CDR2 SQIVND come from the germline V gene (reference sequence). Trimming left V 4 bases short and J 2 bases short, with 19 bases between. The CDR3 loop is CASSNLIRDIATDTQYF. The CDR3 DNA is TGTGCCAGTAGTAATCTTATTCGGGACATAGCCACAGATACGCAGTATTTT.

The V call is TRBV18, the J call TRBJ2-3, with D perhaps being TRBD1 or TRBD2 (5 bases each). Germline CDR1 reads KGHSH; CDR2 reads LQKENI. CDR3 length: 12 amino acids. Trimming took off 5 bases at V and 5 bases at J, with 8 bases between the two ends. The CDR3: CASSEGIDTQYF. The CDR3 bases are TGTGCCAGCTCAGAGGGGATAGATACGCAGTATTTT.

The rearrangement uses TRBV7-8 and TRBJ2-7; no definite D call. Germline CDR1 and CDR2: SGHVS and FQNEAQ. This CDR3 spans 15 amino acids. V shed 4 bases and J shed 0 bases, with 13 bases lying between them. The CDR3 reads CASSSDLTSSYEQYF. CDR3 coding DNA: TGTGCCAGCAGCTCCGACCTAACGAGCTCCTACGAGCAGTACTTC.

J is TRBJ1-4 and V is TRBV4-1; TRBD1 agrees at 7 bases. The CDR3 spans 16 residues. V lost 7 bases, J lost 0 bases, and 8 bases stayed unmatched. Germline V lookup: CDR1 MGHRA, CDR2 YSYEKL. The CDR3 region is CASKLGTVATNEKLFF. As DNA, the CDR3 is TGCGCCAGCAAGCTCGGGACAGTTGCAACTAATGAAAAACTGTTTTTT.

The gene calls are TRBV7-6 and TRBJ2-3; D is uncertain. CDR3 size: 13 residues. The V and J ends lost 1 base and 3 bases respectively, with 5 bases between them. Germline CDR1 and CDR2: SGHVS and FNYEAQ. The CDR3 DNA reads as TGTGCCAGCAGCTTAGTGGGGACAGATACGCAGTATTTT. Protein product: CASSLVGTDTQYF.

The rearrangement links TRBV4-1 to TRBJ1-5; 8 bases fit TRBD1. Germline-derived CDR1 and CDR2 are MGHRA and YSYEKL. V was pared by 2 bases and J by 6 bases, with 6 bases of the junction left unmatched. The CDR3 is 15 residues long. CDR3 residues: CASSQNRQGIQPQHF. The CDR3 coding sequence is TGCGCCAGCAGCCAAAACCGACAGGGGATTCAGCCCCAGCATTTT.

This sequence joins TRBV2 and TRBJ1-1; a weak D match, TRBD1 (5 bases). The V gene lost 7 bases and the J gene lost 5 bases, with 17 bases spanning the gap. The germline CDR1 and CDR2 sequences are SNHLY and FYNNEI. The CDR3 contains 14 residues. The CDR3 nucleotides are TGTGCCAGCACCCCGACGGGTGGGGGGACTGAAGCTTTCTTT. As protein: CASTPTGGGTEAFF.

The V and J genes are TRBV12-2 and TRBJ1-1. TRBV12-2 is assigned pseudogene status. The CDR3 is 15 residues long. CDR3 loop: CASRSGLPGDTEAFF. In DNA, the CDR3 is TGTGCAAGTCGCTCGGGGCTACCTGGGGACACTGAAGCTTTCTTT.